This T cell receptor beta chain stems from a study of shared clonotypes between healthy human individuals. It was CD45RO-negative cells, positively selected for CCR7, that made up naive CD8 cells, with terminally differentiated effector memory CD45RA+ cells excluded. The CDR3 has 14 amino acids. Per germline, CDR1 MDHEN and CDR2 SYDVKM. Trimming took off 6 bases at V and 4 bases at J, with 15 bases between the two ends. Data came from immunoSEQ multiplex PCR; TCRdb stores just in-frame clones and leaves some out. The sample has some 580,000 clones, roughly 98% seen once. J is TRBJ1-2 and V is TRBV28; D not resolved. The receptor comes from a man in his thirties or forties in good health. Sequences were obtained from naive CD8+ T cells sorted from blood. The CDR3 protein is CASRRTYQLYGYTF. CDR3 nucleotide sequence: TGTGCCAGCAGAAGGACCTACCAACTCTATGGCTACACCTTC.